Following are 8 T cell receptor beta chains from one sample sequenced in a study of a mutant IDH1 vaccine in newly diagnosed glioma. Time point meaning: week 5, during vaccination. Every vaccination contained 300 ug of the mutant IDH1 20-mer peptide and was paired with topical imiquimod. Their antigen targets remain unknown. Clones were read by immunoSEQ multiplex PCR, and TCRdb kept only the in-frame ones, dropping some. The sample lists roughly 50,000 clones; 80% to 85% were seen once. Sequencing was performed on PBMCs, taken from a glioma patient whose treatment included an IDH1 peptide vaccine. Every receptor here comes from a man aged 30 to 39 with glioma.

J is TRBJ2-3 and V is TRBV19, with 10 bases matching TRBD2. V dropped 7 bases and J dropped 3; count of bases not matched to a gene: 1. The CDR3 totals 13 residues. The germline CDR1 and CDR2 sequences are LNHDA and SQIVND (reference sequence). CDR3 sequence reads: CASKAGGTDTQYF. In nucleotides, the CDR3 is TGTGCCAGTAAAGCGGGGGGGACAGATACGCAGTATTTT.

The rearrangement joins TRBV6-1 to TRBJ2-7, with D hard to call. The germline V gene has CDR1 MNHNS and CDR2 SASEGT. V lost 8 bases, J lost 1 base, and 15 bases lay in between. The CDR3 covers 14 residues. The chain's CDR3 is CASEATRTSYEQYF. The CDR3 DNA reads TGTGCCAGCGAGGCGACGCGAACTTCCTACGAGCAGTACTTC.

The count of this clone is one. V gene TRBV7-2 combines with J gene TRBJ1-6, with 10 positions matching TRBD1. The ends lost 1 base at V and 9 bases at J; junction bases unmatched: 12. CDR3 length: 18 amino acids. CDR1 and CDR2 (germline): SGHTA, FQGNSA. The CDR3 spells CASSLEGQGIISFSPLHF. CDR3 bases: TGTGCCAGCAGCTTAGAGGGACAGGGGATAATATCCTTTTCACCCCTCCACTTT.

The rearrangement uses TRBV5-1 and TRBJ2-1; maybe TRBD2 (5 bases). The V end lost 3 bases, the J end lost 0 bases, and 10 bases lay between the germline ends. The CDR3 has 15 residues. Germline values: CDR1 SGHRS, CDR2 YFSETQ. Written as DNA, the CDR3 is TGCGCCAGCAGCTCGGCTGGGAGCTCCTACAATGAGCAGTTCTTC. It translates to CASSSAGSSYNEQFF.

This clone turned up a few times. This sequence joins TRBV4-1 and TRBJ1-5; the match to TRBD1 covers 7 bases. Germline V gene data show CDR1 as MGHRA and CDR2 as YSYEKL. The CDR3 loop spans 15 amino acids. V dropped 5 bases and J dropped 0; count of bases not matched to a gene: 4. CDR3 coding DNA: TGCGCCAGCAGCTGGACAGGCGATAGCAATCAGCCCCAGCATTTT. Translated, it gives CASSWTGDSNQPQHF.

There are a few counts of this clone. The V and J genes are TRBV30 and TRBJ1-2; no clear D gene. The germline V and J ends were trimmed by 0 bases and 14 bases, with 10 bases remaining between them. The germline V gene has CDR1 GTSNPN and CDR2 SVGIG (reference sequence). CDR3 length equals 10 residues. CDR3 protein: CAWSVHAGTF. The CDR3 DNA sequence: TGTGCCTGGAGTGTACACGCGGGGACCTTC.

J is TRBJ2-2 and V is TRBV6-1; D call uncertain. Looked up from germline, CDR1 is MNHNS and CDR2 is SASEGT. Trimming shortened V by 1 base and J by 0 bases, and 6 bases separated the two germline ends. This CDR3 contains 15 residues. The CDR3 sequence is CASSEGRPNTGELFF. Written as DNA, the CDR3 is TGTGCCAGCAGTGAAGGACGACCGAACACCGGGGAGCTGTTTTTT.

The V and J genes are TRBV19 and TRBJ1-1, with D maybe TRBD1 (5 bases). The CDR3 runs 13 residues. V dropped 5 bases and J dropped 4 bases, with 11 bases sitting between them. In germline, CDR1 is LNHDA, CDR2 SQIVND (reference sequence). The CDR3 sequence: CASSSPQGTEAFF. CDR3 nucleotide sequence: TGTGCCAGTAGTTCCCCCCAGGGCACTGAAGCTTTCTTT.